This is a list of T cell receptor beta chains from one sample in a study of patients and donors after allogeneic stem cell transplantation. MiXCR, run by TCRdb on the RT-PCR reads, gives a single entry per CDR3 protein. The sample shows a few hundred thousand distinct CDR3 sequences, 35% to 45% of them seen only once. Sequencing used blood, either unsorted or a sorted T cell fraction (not recorded which). The receptors derive from a human donor who was either an allogeneic HSCT recipient or a stem cell or donor lymphocyte infusion donor (not recorded which). It is not recorded whose cells these are; they may come from a transplant donor. The CDR3 runs from the conserved cysteine through the conserved F or W. Fields, in order: clone size, V gene, D gene, J gene, CDR3 protein, CDR3 DNA. The D gene is left open where the match is weak. The size entry is marked missing in some rows and otherwise reads once, few, many or a size class.

clone_size: NA
v_call: TRBV4-1
d_call: NA
j_call: TRBJ2-5
cdr3_aa: CASSQLERETQYF
cdr3_nt: TGCGCCAGCAGCCAACTAGAGAGGGAGACCCAGTACTTC

clone_size: NA
v_call: TRBV4-3
d_call: TRBD1
j_call: TRBJ1-6
cdr3_aa: CASSQDPRGRNNSPLHF
cdr3_nt: TGCGCCAGCAGCCAAGATCCCAGGGGGCGGAATAATTCACCCCTCCACTTT

clone_size: NA
v_call: TRBV2
d_call: NA
j_call: TRBJ1-1
cdr3_aa: CASSAARLVSEAFF
cdr3_nt: TGTGCCAGCAGTGCGGCCCGCTTGGTGTCTGAAGCTTTCTTT

clone_size: few
v_call: TRBV28
d_call: TRBD1
j_call: TRBJ1-4
cdr3_aa: CASSSGQLNEKLFF
cdr3_nt: TGTGCCAGCAGTTCGGGACAGCTTAATGAAAAACTGTTTTTT

clone_size: NA
v_call: TRBV5-1
d_call: TRBD1
j_call: TRBJ1-6
cdr3_aa: CASRDRENSPLHF
cdr3_nt: TGCGCCAGCCGGGACAGGGAGAATTCACCCCTCCACTTT

clone_size: NA
v_call: TRBV12-3/TRBV12-4
d_call: NA
j_call: TRBJ1-3
cdr3_aa: CASSFWTTGNTIYF
cdr3_nt: TGTGCCAGCAGTTTCTGGACGACTGGAAACACCATATATTTT

clone_size: NA
v_call: TRBV20-1
d_call: NA
j_call: TRBJ2-5
cdr3_aa: CSALETGLQETQYF
cdr3_nt: TGCAGTGCCCTCGAAACGGGCCTCCAAGAGACCCAGTACTTC

clone_size: few
v_call: TRBV11-2
d_call: NA
j_call: TRBJ1-5
cdr3_aa: CASSFLFGEPQHF
cdr3_nt: TGTGCCAGCAGTTTCTTGTTTGGCGAGCCCCAGCATTTT

clone_size: once
v_call: TRBV18
d_call: NA
j_call: TRBJ2-5
cdr3_aa: CASSTDGQETQYF
cdr3_nt: TGTGCCAGCTCAACGGACGGTCAAGAGACCCAGTACTTC

clone_size: NA
v_call: TRBV27
d_call: TRBD2
j_call: TRBJ2-3
cdr3_aa: CASRVGLVSDTQYF
cdr3_nt: TGTGCCAGCAGGGTAGGACTAGTGTCAGATACGCAGTATTTT

clone_size: few
v_call: TRBV5-1
d_call: NA
j_call: TRBJ2-1
cdr3_aa: CASSLGQSSYNEQFF
cdr3_nt: TGCGCCAGCAGCTTGGGACAAAGCTCTTACAATGAGCAGTTCTTC

clone_size: NA
v_call: TRBV7-3
d_call: NA
j_call: TRBJ2-3
cdr3_aa: CASSAKADTQYF
cdr3_nt: TGTGCCAGCAGCGCCAAAGCAGATACGCAGTATTTT

clone_size: NA
v_call: TRBV20-1
d_call: NA
j_call: TRBJ1-5
cdr3_aa: CSAGLGSQPQHF
cdr3_nt: TGCAGTGCTGGGCTAGGGAGTCAGCCCCAGCATTTT

clone_size: NA
v_call: TRBV3-1
d_call: NA
j_call: TRBJ1-4
cdr3_aa: CASSHGAGGDEKLFF
cdr3_nt: TGTGCCAGCAGCCACGGGGCCGGAGGGGATGAAAAACTGTTTTTT

clone_size: NA
v_call: TRBV20-1
d_call: TRBD2
j_call: TRBJ2-3
cdr3_aa: CSARSPGLAATDTQYF
cdr3_nt: TGCAGTGCTAGGTCCCCGGGACTAGCGGCCACAGATACGCAGTATTTT

clone_size: few
v_call: TRBV6-1
d_call: TRBD1
j_call: TRBJ1-4
cdr3_aa: CASSEEGTGRNEKLFF
cdr3_nt: TGTGCCAGCAGTGAAGAGGGGACAGGGCGTAATGAAAAACTGTTTTTT

clone_size: few
v_call: TRBV12-3/TRBV12-4
d_call: NA
j_call: TRBJ1-1
cdr3_aa: CASSLSRGSFVAEAFF
cdr3_nt: TGTGCCAGCAGTTTAAGTCGAGGGTCTTTTGTCGCTGAAGCTTTCTTT

clone_size: few
v_call: TRBV20-1
d_call: NA
j_call: TRBJ1-1
cdr3_aa: CSARDSLGTEAFF
cdr3_nt: TGCAGTGCTAGAGATAGTTTGGGGACTGAAGCTTTCTTT

clone_size: NA
v_call: TRBV20-1
d_call: NA
j_call: TRBJ2-3
cdr3_aa: CSASRGAGDTQYF
cdr3_nt: TGCAGTGCTAGCAGAGGGGCAGGAGATACGCAGTATTTT

clone_size: NA
v_call: TRBV4-1
d_call: NA
j_call: TRBJ2-2
cdr3_aa: CASSQDRGFANTGELFF
cdr3_nt: TGCGCCAGCAGCCAAGACCGGGGTTTCGCGAACACCGGGGAGCTGTTTTTT

clone_size: many
v_call: TRBV28
d_call: NA
j_call: TRBJ2-7
cdr3_aa: CASSLLAGISNEQYF
cdr3_nt: TGTGCCAGCAGTTTACTCGCAGGGATTAGCAACGAGCAGTACTTC

clone_size: NA
v_call: TRBV27
d_call: NA
j_call: TRBJ1-5
cdr3_aa: CASSSVRTGNQPQHF
cdr3_nt: TGTGCCAGCAGTTCGGTCCGGACCGGCAATCAGCCCCAGCATTTT

clone_size: NA
v_call: TRBV4-1
d_call: NA
j_call: TRBJ1-5
cdr3_aa: CASSQDGRSNQPQHF
cdr3_nt: TGCGCCAGCAGCCAAGACGGGAGGAGCAATCAGCCCCAGCATTTT

clone_size: few
v_call: TRBV4-1
d_call: NA
j_call: TRBJ1-2
cdr3_aa: CASSQVEYGYTF
cdr3_nt: TGCGCCAGCAGCCAGGTGGAGTATGGCTACACCTTC

clone_size: NA
v_call: TRBV5-1
d_call: TRBD1
j_call: TRBJ2-2
cdr3_aa: CASSDRDRGELFF
cdr3_nt: TGCGCCAGCAGCGACCGGGACAGGGGGGAGCTGTTTTTT

clone_size: few
v_call: TRBV5-5
d_call: NA
j_call: TRBJ1-1
cdr3_aa: CASSPSLRPNTEAFF
cdr3_nt: TGTGCCAGCAGCCCCTCTCTCCGACCGAACACTGAAGCTTTCTTT

clone_size: NA
v_call: TRBV12-3/TRBV12-4
d_call: NA
j_call: TRBJ1-2
cdr3_aa: CATHREGDGYTF
cdr3_nt: TGTGCCACCCATAGAGAGGGGGATGGCTACACCTTC

clone_size: medium-sized
v_call: TRBV7-9
d_call: TRBD2
j_call: TRBJ2-3
cdr3_aa: CASSDTAGADTQYF
cdr3_nt: TGTGCCAGCAGCGATACGGCGGGGGCAGATACGCAGTATTTT

clone_size: NA
v_call: TRBV15
d_call: NA
j_call: TRBJ1-2
cdr3_aa: CATSRGLFSGGYGYTF
cdr3_nt: TGTGCCACCAGCAGAGGCCTTTTTTCGGGAGGGTATGGCTACACCTTC

clone_size: few
v_call: TRBV6-2/TRBV6-3
d_call: TRBD1
j_call: TRBJ1-6
cdr3_aa: CASIHRGQDSPLHF
cdr3_nt: TGTGCCAGCATCCACAGGGGGCAAGATTCACCCCTCCACTTT

clone_size: NA
v_call: TRBV5-1
d_call: NA
j_call: TRBJ2-1
cdr3_aa: CASSLLTDNNEQFF
cdr3_nt: TGCGCCAGCAGCTTACTGACGGATAACAATGAGCAGTTCTTC

clone_size: NA
v_call: TRBV5-1
d_call: NA
j_call: TRBJ1-2
cdr3_aa: CASSLGTGSSRYGYTF
cdr3_nt: TGCGCCAGCAGCTTGGGTACGGGGTCCTCTCGCTATGGCTACACCTTC

clone_size: NA
v_call: TRBV5-1
d_call: NA
j_call: TRBJ1-1
cdr3_aa: CASSLDRIGGPAEAFF
cdr3_nt: TGCGCCAGCAGCTTGGATCGGATTGGGGGCCCGGCTGAAGCTTTCTTT

clone_size: NA
v_call: TRBV5-1
d_call: NA
j_call: TRBJ2-3
cdr3_aa: CASSLDDTQYF
cdr3_nt: TGCGCCAGCAGCTTGGACGATACGCAGTATTTT

clone_size: NA
v_call: TRBV5-1
d_call: TRBD1
j_call: TRBJ1-6
cdr3_aa: CASSLSGTGRSPLHF
cdr3_nt: TGCGCCAGCAGCTTGAGCGGGACAGGGCGATCACCCCTCCACTTT

clone_size: few
v_call: TRBV12-3/TRBV12-4
d_call: NA
j_call: TRBJ1-6
cdr3_aa: CASSLGRYNSPLHF
cdr3_nt: TGTGCCAGCAGTTTAGGACGGTATAATTCACCCCTCCACTTT

clone_size: few
v_call: TRBV5-1
d_call: TRBD1
j_call: TRBJ1-1
cdr3_aa: CASSLVGTEYTEAFF
cdr3_nt: TGCGCCAGCAGCTTGGTTGGGACAGAATACACTGAAGCTTTCTTT

clone_size: NA
v_call: TRBV2
d_call: TRBD1
j_call: TRBJ1-1
cdr3_aa: CARVTGAVVNTEAFF
cdr3_nt: TGTGCCAGGGTAACAGGGGCGGTTGTGAACACTGAAGCTTTCTTT

clone_size: few
v_call: TRBV2
d_call: NA
j_call: TRBJ1-3
cdr3_aa: CASSSSGSSGNTIYF
cdr3_nt: TGTGCCAGCAGTTCTTCAGGGAGCTCTGGAAACACCATATATTTT

clone_size: few
v_call: TRBV12-3/TRBV12-4
d_call: NA
j_call: TRBJ1-5
cdr3_aa: CASSLGLQHQPQHF
cdr3_nt: TGTGCCAGCAGTTTGGGCCTACAACATCAGCCCCAGCATTTT